This T cell receptor beta chain was sequenced for a study of T cell responses to AZD1222 COVID-19 vaccine. Whole-study results and caveats: Only six or seven AZD1222 recipients tested seropositive at baseline.

Concerning this clone itself: Its antigen is still unknown.

Clones were sequenced by immunoSEQ multiplex PCR, and TCRdb holds only the in-frame ones, with some missing. This sample carries 86,000 or so clones, approximately 91% of them seen once, and the ten largest clones take about 7%. V was pared by 4 bases and J by 3 bases, with 8 bases of the junction left unmatched. In germline, CDR1 is SEHNR, CDR2 FQNEAQ (reference sequence). The CDR3 loop spans 15 amino acids. The sequence came from an adult who received the AZD1222 COVID-19 vaccine. The V call is TRBV7-9, the J call TRBJ2-5; TRBD2 matches at 7 bases. This material consisted of peripheral blood, taken 28 days after the second AZD1222 dose. The CDR3 sequence is CASSSTGTTKETQYF. CDR3 bases: TGTGCCAGCAGCTCTACCGGGACTACGAAAGAGACCCAGTACTTC.